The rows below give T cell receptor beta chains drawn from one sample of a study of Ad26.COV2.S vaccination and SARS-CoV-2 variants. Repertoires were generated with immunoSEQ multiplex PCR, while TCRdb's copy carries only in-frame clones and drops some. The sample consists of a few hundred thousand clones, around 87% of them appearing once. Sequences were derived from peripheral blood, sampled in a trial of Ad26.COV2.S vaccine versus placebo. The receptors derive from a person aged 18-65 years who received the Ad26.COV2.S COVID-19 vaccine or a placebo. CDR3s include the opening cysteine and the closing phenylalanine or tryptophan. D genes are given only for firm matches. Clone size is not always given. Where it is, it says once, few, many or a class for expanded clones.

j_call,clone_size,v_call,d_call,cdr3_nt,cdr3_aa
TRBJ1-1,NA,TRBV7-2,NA,TGTGCCAGCAGCCAGAAACAGGGTCGGACTGAAGCTTTCTTT,CASSQKQGRTEAFF
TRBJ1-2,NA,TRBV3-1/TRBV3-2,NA,TGTGCCAGCAGCCAAGAGGGCCGTGCTTCCTATGGCTACACCTTC,CASSQEGRASYGYTF
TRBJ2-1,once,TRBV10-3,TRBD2,TGTGCCATCAGTGCCTCTAGCGGGACCTCAATAAATAGCTCCTACAATGAGCAGTTCTTC,CAISASSGTSINSSYNEQFF
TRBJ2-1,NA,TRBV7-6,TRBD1,TGTGCCAGCAGCCCCGGACAGGGGAGGGGGCAGTTCTTC,CASSPGQGRGQFF
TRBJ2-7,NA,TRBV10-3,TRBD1,TGTGCCATCAGTGCGACTCGACAGGGCGAGCAGTACTTC,CAISATRQGEQYF
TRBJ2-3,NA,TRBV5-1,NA,TGCGCCAGCAGCTTGGCAGTCGGCCTGATTACAGATACGCAGTATTTT,CASSLAVGLITDTQYF
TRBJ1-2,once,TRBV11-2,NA,TGTGCCAGCAGCTCCTCCCGGGGCGGATACAACTATGGCTACACCTTC,CASSSSRGGYNYGYTF
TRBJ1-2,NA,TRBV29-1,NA,TGCAGCGTCCTGACGGCAGCTAACTATGGCTACACCTTC,CSVLTAANYGYTF
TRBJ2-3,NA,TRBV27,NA,TGTGCCAGCAGTTTGAGGGGCACAGATACGCAGTATTTT,CASSLRGTDTQYF
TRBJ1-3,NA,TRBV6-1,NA,TGTGCCAGCAGTGATGCCGGGGGGGCTGGAAACACCATATATTTT,CASSDAGGAGNTIYF
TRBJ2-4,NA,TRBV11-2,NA,TGTGCCAGCAGCTCCTCGGGTAGCTCAGCCAAAAACATTCAGTACTTC,CASSSSGSSAKNIQYF
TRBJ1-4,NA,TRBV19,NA,TGTGCCAGTAGTGAAGATAATCGGGGTATCGGTGAAAAACTGTTTTTT,CASSEDNRGIGEKLFF
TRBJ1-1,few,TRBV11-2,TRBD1,TGTGCCAGCAGCTTCTTAGGGACAGGACCCTTCAACACTGAAGCTTTCTTT,CASSFLGTGPFNTEAFF
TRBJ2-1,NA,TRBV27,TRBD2,TGTGCCAGCAGTTTTATACTAGCGAACTACAATGAGCAGTTCTTC,CASSFILANYNEQFF
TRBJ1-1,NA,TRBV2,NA,TGTGCCAGCAGTGAGCGTGGGTTCATGAACACTGAAGCTTTCTTT,CASSERGFMNTEAFF
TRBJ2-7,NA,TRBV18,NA,TGTGCCAGCTCACCACCGGGGGGCGAGCAGTACTTC,CASSPPGGEQYF
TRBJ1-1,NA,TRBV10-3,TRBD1,TGTGCCATCAGACGACAGGGGCCGAACACTGAAGCTTTCTTT,CAIRRQGPNTEAFF
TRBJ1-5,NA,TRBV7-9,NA,TGTGCCAGCAGCCCCGGTTTCGGGTTTAAGGATCAGCCCCAGCATTTT,CASSPGFGFKDQPQHF
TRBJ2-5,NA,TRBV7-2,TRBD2,TGTGCCAGCAGCTTGATGCCGAGCGGGGCCGGCGGGGAGACCCAGTACTTC,CASSLMPSGAGGETQYF
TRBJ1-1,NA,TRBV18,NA,TGTGCCAGCTCACCCCCCTCCAATCAGGGAACTGAAGCTTTCTTT,CASSPPSNQGTEAFF
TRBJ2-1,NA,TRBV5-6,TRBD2,TGTGCCAGCAGCTTGGCACTAGCGGGGAGGAATGAGCAGTTCTTC,CASSLALAGRNEQFF
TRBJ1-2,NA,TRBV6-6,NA,TGTGCCAGCAGTTATCAGGGAGACGTGGGTGGCTACACCTTC,CASSYQGDVGGYTF
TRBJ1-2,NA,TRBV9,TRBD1,TGTGCCAGCAGCCGTACCGACAGGGTGATCAAACCTTATGGCTACACCTTC,CASSRTDRVIKPYGYTF
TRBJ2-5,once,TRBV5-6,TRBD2,TGTGCCAGCAGCCTCTCTTGGCGAGCGGGAACAGAGACCCAGTACTTC,CASSLSWRAGTETQYF
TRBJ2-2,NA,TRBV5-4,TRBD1,TGTGCCAGCAGCCCACCGGGACAGCCTAACACCGGGGAGCTGTTTTTT,CASSPPGQPNTGELFF
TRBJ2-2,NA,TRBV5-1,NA,TGCGCCAGCAGCAGGACGGGGAACACCGGGGAGCTGTTTTTT,CASSRTGNTGELFF
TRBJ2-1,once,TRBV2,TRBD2,TGTGCCAGCAGTGAGTCTAGCGGGGGGGCCAATTACAATGAGCAGTTCTTC,CASSESSGGANYNEQFF
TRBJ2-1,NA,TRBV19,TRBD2,TGTGCCAGTAGTATATGGACTAGCGGGAGGAATGAGCAGTTCTTC,CASSIWTSGRNEQFF
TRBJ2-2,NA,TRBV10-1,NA,TGCGCCAGCAGTGAGATCGGGAGTGGTACCGGGGAGCTGTTTTTT,CASSEIGSGTGELFF
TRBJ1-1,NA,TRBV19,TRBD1,TGTGCCAGTAGTCGAGACAGGGCTGCGAACACTGAAGCTTTCTTT,CASSRDRAANTEAFF
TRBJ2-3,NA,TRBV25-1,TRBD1,TGTGCCAGCAGTGAAGTACCGGGACAGGGCCGGGATACGCAGTATTTT,CASSEVPGQGRDTQYF
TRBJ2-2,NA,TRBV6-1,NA,TGTGCCAGCAGTGAAGCAAGGGGCGTCGACACCGGGGAGCTGTTTTTT,CASSEARGVDTGELFF
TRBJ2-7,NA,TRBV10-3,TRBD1,TGTGCCACTTATCCGGGACAGGGGAGCTACGAGCAGTACTTC,CATYPGQGSYEQYF
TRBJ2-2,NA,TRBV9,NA,TGTGCCAGCAGCCCTACTAGCTCTCGGAACACCGGGGAGCTGTTTTTT,CASSPTSSRNTGELFF
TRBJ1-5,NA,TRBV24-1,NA,TGTGCCACCAGTGATAAACTCCTTAGAGACAGGATTTCCCAAGGGGGTAGCAATCAGCCCCAGCATTTT,CATSDKLLRDRISQGGSNQPQHF
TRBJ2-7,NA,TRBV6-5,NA,TGTGCCAGCAGTTACTCATCTGGGCACCAGAACCACGAGCAGTACTTC,CASSYSSGHQNHEQYF
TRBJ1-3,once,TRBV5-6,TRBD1,TGTGCCAGCAGCTTCACAGGGGCTGGAAACACCATATATTTT,CASSFTGAGNTIYF
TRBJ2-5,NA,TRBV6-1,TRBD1,TGTGCCAGCAGTGAAGGACAGGGCTGGGGAGAGACCCAGTACTTC,CASSEGQGWGETQYF
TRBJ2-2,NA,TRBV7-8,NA,TGTGCCAGCAGGCCCAGGGTAGTTGGCGGGGAGCTGTTTTTT,CASRPRVVGGELFF
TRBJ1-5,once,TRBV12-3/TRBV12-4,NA,TGTGCCAGCAGTTCCGGTCAGCCCCAGCATTTT,CASSSGQPQHF
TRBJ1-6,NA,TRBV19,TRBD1,TGTGCCAGCTCCCGGGACAGGGGAAGTGCCTCCTATAATTCACCCCTCCACTTT,CASSRDRGSASYNSPLHF
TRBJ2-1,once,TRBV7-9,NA,TGTGCCAGCAGCTTTGGGGTATCAATTTACAATGAGCAGTTCTTC,CASSFGVSIYNEQFF
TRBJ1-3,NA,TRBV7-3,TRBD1,TGTGCCAGCAGCCCCCGACGAGGGACAGGGTTATATTTT,CASSPRRGTGLYF
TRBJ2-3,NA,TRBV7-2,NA,TGTGCCAGCAGCTTAGTGGGTCCAGGGAAGGATACGCAGTATTTT,CASSLVGPGKDTQYF
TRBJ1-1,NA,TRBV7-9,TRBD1,TGTGCCAGCAGCTTAGGGGACAGGTTAGTTAACACTGAAGCTTTCTTT,CASSLGDRLVNTEAFF
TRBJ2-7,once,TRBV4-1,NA,TGCGCCAGCAGCCAGGCCCTCCGGGAAGGCGCCTACGAGCAGTACTTC,CASSQALREGAYEQYF
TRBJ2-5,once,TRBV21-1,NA,TGTGCCAGCAGCAAAGTTGGAGGGGGGAAGTATGAGACCCAGTACTTC,CASSKVGGGKYETQYF
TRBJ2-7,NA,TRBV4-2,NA,TGTGCCAGCAGCCAAGAGAGACAGCACCCAACCTACGAGCAGTACTTC,CASSQERQHPTYEQYF
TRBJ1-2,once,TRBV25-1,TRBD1,TGTGCCAGCAGAGAGGGGGCGCAGGGCTACACCTTC,CASREGAQGYTF
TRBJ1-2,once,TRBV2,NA,TGTGCCAGCAGTGAATCGGAGGGTAACTATGGCTACACCTTC,CASSESEGNYGYTF
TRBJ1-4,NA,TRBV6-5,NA,TGTGCCAGCAGTTCCACGGGCGCGGGTGAAAAACTGTTTTTT,CASSSTGAGEKLFF
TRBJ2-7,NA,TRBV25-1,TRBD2,TGTGCCAGCCGACTAGCGGGGGGGGACGAGCAGTACTTC,CASRLAGGDEQYF
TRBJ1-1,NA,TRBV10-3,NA,TGTGCCATCAGTGAGCCCGCGGGGGCGCGAGGCACTGAAGCTTTCTTT,CAISEPAGARGTEAFF
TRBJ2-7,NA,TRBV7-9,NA,TGTGCCAGCAGCTTAGTCGGCGCAGACAGCTACGAGCAGTACTTC,CASSLVGADSYEQYF
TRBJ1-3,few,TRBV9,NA,TGTGCCAGCAGCGTAGGAGGTTCTGACACCATATATTTT,CASSVGGSDTIYF
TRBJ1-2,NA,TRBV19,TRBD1,TGTGCCAGTAGTGGGACAGGGAGCGGCTACACCTTC,CASSGTGSGYTF